Below, one TCR beta chain is given with its context. It lacks a known antigen. Per-nucleotide qualities are absent, and no much larger clonotype sits a single base away. CDR1 and CDR2 are drawn from the germline V gene: ENHRY, SYGVKD. Germline trimming amounts to 6 bases on V and 2 bases on J, with 6 as the count of junction bases outside the gene matches. From its cysteine to its phenylalanine, the CDR3 spans 15 amino acids. Of all the DNA, just the CDR3 is kept, 45 bases in frame from base 1. In the prospective study, participants were about 18 to 95 years old, resided in about two dozen geographic areas of the United States, and were enrolled through a virtual design. Cohort assignment in the prospective study relied on participant-reported clinical history from a screening survey and a study questionnaire. ImmuneRACE Cohort 3 recovered participants were defined by two consecutive negative NP/OP PCR tests, healthcare professional clearance, or symptom resolution. In the prospective study, whole blood, serum and a nasopharyngeal or oropharyngeal swab were collected from each participant by mobile phlebotomists. Over a 2-month period, participants in the prospective study had the option of providing additional blood draws and questionnaires. Before DNA extraction, prospective study blood samples were shipped either frozen or at room temperature.

The data were taken from a study of blood T cell repertoires in COVID-19 (dated by TCRdb to 2020 to 2022). Notes on the research overall: The collaborator samples originated in the United States, Italy and Spain and spanned the acute and convalescent phases of COVID-19. The prospective study material was composed of cDNA or gDNA derived from T cells, B-cell-depleted T cells, or PBMCs. Subjects who had been exposed to COVID-19, were actively infected with it, or had recovered from it provided the deeply sampled blood TCRbeta repertoires that made up the dataset. The repertoires were released in a freely available public database meant as a resource for research on the immune response to SARS-CoV-2. Samples came from the ongoing ImmuneRACE study (first 160 participants) plus 1,254 subjects from 6 global collaborators. Sample metadata almost always included a de-identified subject ID, COVID-19 status, age in years and sex. Where available, HLA class I and class II types were obtained from metadata supplied by the sample provider rather than from assay-based typing. General study outcomes and caveats: The amount of clinical and demographic metadata varied by source and participant and was provided uncurated.

TCRbeta CDR3 regions were amplified from genomic DNA by means of the immunoSEQ Assay, a bias-controlled multiplex PCR. The published analysis was carried out like this. Within the assay, amplification of reference gene primers was used to estimate how many nucleated cells each sample contained. To quantify the absolute abundance of each unique TCRbeta CDR3 rearrangement, sequence reads were collapsed and filtered. For each sample, productive Simpson clonality was calculated by taking the square root of Simpson's diversity index across productive rearrangements. In TCRdb, the immuneACCESS table is reduced to in-frame sequences with V and J assigned. These tables do not hold every clone; where another copy was compared, an unresolved V gene accounts for under half, and the others remain unexplained. The V and J calls and clone size were taken over from that table, and D and trimming were inferred from the DNA. In all, the sample holds 250,000 to 350,000 clones, and roughly 85% of those were seen once. The ten largest clones capture roughly 4% of the sample.

Sequenced: PBMCs or T cells enriched from blood (not recorded which). The chain couples TRBV10-3 to TRBJ2-7; 11 middle bases align to TRBD2. This clonotype was obtained from a woman aged 30 to 39 who had recovered from COVID-19. The DNA sequence is TGTGCCATCAGAACCGGGACTAGCGGAGCCTACGAGCAGTACTTC. Its protein is CAIRTGTSGAYEQYF.